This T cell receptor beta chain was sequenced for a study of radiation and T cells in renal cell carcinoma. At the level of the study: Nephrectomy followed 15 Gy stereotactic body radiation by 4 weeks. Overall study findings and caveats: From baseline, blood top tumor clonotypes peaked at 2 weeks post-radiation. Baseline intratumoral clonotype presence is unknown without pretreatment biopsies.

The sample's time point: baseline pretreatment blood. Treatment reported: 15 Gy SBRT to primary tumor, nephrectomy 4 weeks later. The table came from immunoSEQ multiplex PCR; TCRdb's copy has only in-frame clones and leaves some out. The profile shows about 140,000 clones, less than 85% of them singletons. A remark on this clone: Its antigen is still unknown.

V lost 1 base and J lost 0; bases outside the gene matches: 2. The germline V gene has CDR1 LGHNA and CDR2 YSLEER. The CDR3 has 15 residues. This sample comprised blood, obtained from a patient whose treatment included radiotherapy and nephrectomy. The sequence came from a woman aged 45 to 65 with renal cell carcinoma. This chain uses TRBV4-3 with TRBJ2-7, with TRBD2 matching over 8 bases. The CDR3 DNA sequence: TGCGCCAGCAGCCAAGGGGGGACTAGCTCCTACGAGCAGTACTTC. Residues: CASSQGGTSSYEQYF.